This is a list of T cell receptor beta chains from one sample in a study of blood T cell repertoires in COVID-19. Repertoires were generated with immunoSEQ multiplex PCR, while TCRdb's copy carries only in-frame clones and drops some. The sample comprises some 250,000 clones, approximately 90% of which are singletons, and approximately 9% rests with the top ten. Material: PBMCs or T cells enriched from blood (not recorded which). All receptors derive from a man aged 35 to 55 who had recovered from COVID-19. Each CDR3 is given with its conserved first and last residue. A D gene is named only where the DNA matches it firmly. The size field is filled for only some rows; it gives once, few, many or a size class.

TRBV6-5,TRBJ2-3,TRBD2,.,TGTGCCAGCACTTGGACTAGCGGGAGCACAGATACGCAGTATTTT,CASTWTSGSTDTQYF
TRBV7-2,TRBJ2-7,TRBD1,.,TGTGCCAGCAGCCCCTGGACAGGACTGTACGAGCAGTACTTC,CASSPWTGLYEQYF
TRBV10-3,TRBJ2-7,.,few,TGTGCCATCAGTGAGGCTTCTGCGGTCAACGAGCAGTACTTC,CAISEASAVNEQYF
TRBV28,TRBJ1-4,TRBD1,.,TGTGCCAGCAGTTTAGGTCAGGGGGTAGGTGAAAAACTGTTTTTT,CASSLGQGVGEKLFF
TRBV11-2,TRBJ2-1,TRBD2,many,TGTGCCAGCAGGGATACTAGCGGGAGGTCTACAATGTCCGAGTTCTTC,CASRDTSGRSTMSEFF
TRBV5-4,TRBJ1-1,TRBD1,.,TGTGCCAGCAGCTGGACAGGTCGCAACACTGAAGCTTTCTTT,CASSWTGRNTEAFF
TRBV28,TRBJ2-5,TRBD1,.,TGTGCCAGCAGCGCGGGGACAGGGGGTCGCGAGACCCAGTACTTC,CASSAGTGGRETQYF
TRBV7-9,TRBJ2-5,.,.,TGTGCCAGCAGCTTACCAGGAGAGACCCAGTACTTC,CASSLPGETQYF
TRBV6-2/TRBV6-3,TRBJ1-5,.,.,TGTGCCAGCAGCCCGGGCGTCTCTAGCAATCAGCCCCAGCATTTT,CASSPGVSSNQPQHF
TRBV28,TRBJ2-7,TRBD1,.,TGTGCCAGCAGTCCGGGACAGTCCTACGAGCAGTACTTC,CASSPGQSYEQYF
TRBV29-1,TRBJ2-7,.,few,TGCAGCGTTGAGACAGTACCCTCCTACGAGCAGTACTTC,CSVETVPSYEQYF
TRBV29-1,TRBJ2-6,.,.,TGCAGCGTTGGAGTCTCTGGGGCCAACGTCCTGACTTTC,CSVGVSGANVLTF
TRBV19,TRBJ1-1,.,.,TGTGCCAGTAGTACCGTCGGAGGCACTGAAGCTTTCTTT,CASSTVGGTEAFF
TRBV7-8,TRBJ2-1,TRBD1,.,TGTGCCAGCAGCCGGAAGACAGGGCTTGACCCCCCCTCCTACAATGAGCAGTTCTTC,CASSRKTGLDPPSYNEQFF
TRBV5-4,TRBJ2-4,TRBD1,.,TGTGCCAGCAGCTTACGGACAGGGGGCGAAAACATTCAGTACTTC,CASSLRTGGENIQYF
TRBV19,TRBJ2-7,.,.,TGTGCCAGTAGTATAGAGAACGGGAGTCACGAGCAGTACTTC,CASSIENGSHEQYF
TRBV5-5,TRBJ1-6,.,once,TGTGCCAGCAGCCCTGGACAAGCCCCGAGCTCCTATAATTCACCCCTCCACTTT,CASSPGQAPSSYNSPLHF
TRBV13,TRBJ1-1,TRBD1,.,TGTGCCAGCAACCAAAGAGGGACAGCGAACACTGAAGCTTTCTTT,CASNQRGTANTEAFF
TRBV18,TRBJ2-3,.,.,TGTGCCAGCTCACCACCCGGGGGTGTTAGCACAGATACGCAGTATTTT,CASSPPGGVSTDTQYF
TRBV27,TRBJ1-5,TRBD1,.,TGTGCCAGCACTCCCTCAGGGGGCGGTCAGCCCCAGCATTTT,CASTPSGGGQPQHF
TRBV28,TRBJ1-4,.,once,TGTGCCAGCCGGGGGTCCGGACCCAATGAAAAACTGTTTTTT,CASRGSGPNEKLFF
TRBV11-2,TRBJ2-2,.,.,TGTGCCAGCAGAGAGACAGGTCCCGGGGAGCTGTTTTTT,CASRETGPGELFF
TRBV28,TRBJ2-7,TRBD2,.,TGTGCCAGCAGTTTACTCGTTTTTAGCGGGAGTTCCAACGAGCAGTACTTC,CASSLLVFSGSSNEQYF
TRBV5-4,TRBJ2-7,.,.,TGTGCCAGCAGCTTGTCACTAGATGCCTACGAGCAGTACTTC,CASSLSLDAYEQYF
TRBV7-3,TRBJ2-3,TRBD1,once,TGTGCCAGCAGCTTGACCTGGACAGGGGGCACAGATACGCAGTATTTT,CASSLTWTGGTDTQYF
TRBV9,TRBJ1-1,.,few,TGTGCCAGCAGCGGTCCCCTCGGAGAAATGAACACTGAAGCTTTCTTT,CASSGPLGEMNTEAFF
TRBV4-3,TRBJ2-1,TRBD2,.,TGCGCCAGCAGCCAGACTAGCGGGAGAAGAGAGTTCTTC,CASSQTSGRREFF
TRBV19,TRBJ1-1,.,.,TGTGCCAGTAGTATCGTGGGGGGGGACACTGAAGCTTTCTTT,CASSIVGGDTEAFF
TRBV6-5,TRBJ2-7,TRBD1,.,TGTGCCACCCACCCGGGGACAGGGAACTCCTACGAGCAGTACTTC,CATHPGTGNSYEQYF
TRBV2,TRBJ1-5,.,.,TGTGCCAGCAGGGAAAGGACTCTCGGTCAGCCCCAGCATTTT,CASRERTLGQPQHF
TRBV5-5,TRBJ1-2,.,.,TGTGCCAGCAGCCCTGGGTTCGGGGGTAACTATGGCTACACCTTC,CASSPGFGGNYGYTF
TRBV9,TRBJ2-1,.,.,TGTGCCAGCAGCCCTAAACTAGCCGAATCCTACAATGAGCAGTTCTTC,CASSPKLAESYNEQFF
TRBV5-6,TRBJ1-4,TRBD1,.,TGTGCCAGCAGCCCTATCGAGGACAGGAGTAATGAAAAACTGTTTTTT,CASSPIEDRSNEKLFF
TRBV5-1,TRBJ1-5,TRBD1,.,TGCGCCAGCAGCACCGGACAGGTGGATCAGCCCCAGCATTTT,CASSTGQVDQPQHF
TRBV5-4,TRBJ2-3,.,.,TGTGCCAGCAGCTTGGCCAGGGAAGGGTCAGATACGCAGTATTTT,CASSLAREGSDTQYF
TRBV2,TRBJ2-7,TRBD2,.,TGTGCCAGCAGTGACACTGGGAGCGGGGGGGCCCGAGAGCAGTACTTC,CASSDTGSGGAREQYF
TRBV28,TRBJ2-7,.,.,TGTGCCAGCAGCTTTCCCCAGCCATACCGGGAAGAGCAGTACTTC,CASSFPQPYREEQYF
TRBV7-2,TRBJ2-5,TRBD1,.,TGTGCCAGCAGCTTAGGACAGGGGGTGGCGGAGACCCAGTACTTC,CASSLGQGVAETQYF
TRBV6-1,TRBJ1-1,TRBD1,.,TGTGCCAGCAGTGAGGGGGACAGGGCGAACACTGAAGCTTTCTTT,CASSEGDRANTEAFF
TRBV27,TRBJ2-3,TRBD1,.,TGTGCCAGCAGTTCCATAGGACAGGGAGACGCAGATACGCAGTATTTT,CASSSIGQGDADTQYF
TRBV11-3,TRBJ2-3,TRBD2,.,TGTGCCAGCAGACTGGCTAGCGGGGGGGCAACAGATACGCAGTATTTT,CASRLASGGATDTQYF
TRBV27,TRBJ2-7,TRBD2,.,TGTGCCACCGCGGGGGGGCCTCCCTACGAGCAGTACTTC,CATAGGPPYEQYF
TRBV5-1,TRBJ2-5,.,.,TGCGCCAGCAGCTGGGAGTCGAATGTGGAGACCCAGTACTTC,CASSWESNVETQYF
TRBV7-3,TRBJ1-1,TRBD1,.,TGTGCCAGCAGCTTAAGGCCGGGACAGGGGGCCGAAGCTTTCTTT,CASSLRPGQGAEAFF
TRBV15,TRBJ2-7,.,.,TGTGCCACCAGCAGAGACGGACAGCCCTACGAGCAGTACTTC,CATSRDGQPYEQYF
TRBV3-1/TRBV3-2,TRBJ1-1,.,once,TGTGCCAGCAGCCAAGTCGGGGGCACTGAAGCTTTCTTT,CASSQVGGTEAFF
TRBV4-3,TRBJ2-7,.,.,TGCGCCAGCAGCCAAGATTCCTTAGGGGGATCCTACGAGCAGTACTTC,CASSQDSLGGSYEQYF
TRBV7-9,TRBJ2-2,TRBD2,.,TGTGCCAGCAGCCAATTAGCGGGGGCCAACACCGGGGAGCTGTTTTTT,CASSQLAGANTGELFF
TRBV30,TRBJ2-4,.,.,TGTGCCTGGACGGGTGCGCTAGCCAAAAACATTCAGTACTTC,CAWTGALAKNIQYF
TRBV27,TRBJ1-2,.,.,TGTGCCAGCAGGACTGCCGGATCCGGGGGGGGCTACACCTTC,CASRTAGSGGGYTF
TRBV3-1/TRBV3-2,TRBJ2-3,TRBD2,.,TGTGCCAGCAGTCCAACCACTAGCGGGAAGTCTTATACGCAGTATTTT,CASSPTTSGKSYTQYF
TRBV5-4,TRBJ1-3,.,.,TGTGCCAGCAGCTCAATCACAGGGACTGGAAACACCATATATTTT,CASSSITGTGNTIYF
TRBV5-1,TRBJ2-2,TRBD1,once,TGCGCCAGCAGCGCCCTTCCTTACCGTAGGACAGGGGTGGGCGTGCTGTTTTTT,CASSALPYRRTGVGVLFF
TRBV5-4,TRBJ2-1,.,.,TGTGCCAGCAGCTTGAGGGGTAGCTCCTACAATGAGCAGTTCTTC,CASSLRGSSYNEQFF